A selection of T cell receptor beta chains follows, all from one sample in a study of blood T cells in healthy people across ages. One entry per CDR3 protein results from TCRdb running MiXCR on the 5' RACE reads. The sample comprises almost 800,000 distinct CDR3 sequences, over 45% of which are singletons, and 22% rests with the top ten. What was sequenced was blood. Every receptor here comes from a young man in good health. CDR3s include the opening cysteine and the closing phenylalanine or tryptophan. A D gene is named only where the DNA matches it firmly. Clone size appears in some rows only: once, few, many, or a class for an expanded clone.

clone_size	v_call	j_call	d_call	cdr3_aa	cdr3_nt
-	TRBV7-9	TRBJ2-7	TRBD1	CASSHHAQGWGSYEQYF	TGTGCCAGCAGCCACCACGCACAGGGGTGGGGGTCCTACGAGCAGTACTTC
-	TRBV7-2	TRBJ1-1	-	CASSVSRQTEAFF	TGTGCCAGCAGCGTCTCTAGACAAACCGAAGCTTTCTTT
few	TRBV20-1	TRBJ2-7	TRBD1	CSARRTGQPYEQYF	TGCAGTGCTAGGAGGACGGGACAGCCCTACGAGCAGTACTTC
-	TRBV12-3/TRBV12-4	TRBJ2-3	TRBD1	CASSCGGTGDTEYF	TGTGCCAGCAGTTGCGGAGGGACAGGAGATACGGAGTATTTT
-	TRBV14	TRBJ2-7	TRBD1	CASSQATGEREQYF	TGTGCCAGCAGCCAAGCTACAGGGGAGAGAGAGCAGTACTTC
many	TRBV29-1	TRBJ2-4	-	CSVEHQLAKNIQYF	TGCAGCGTTGAGCATCAACTAGCCAAAAACATTCAGTACTTC
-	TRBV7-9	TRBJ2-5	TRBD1	CASSHTGGPIETQYF	TGTGCCAGCAGCCACACAGGGGGTCCGATCGAGACCCAGTACTTC
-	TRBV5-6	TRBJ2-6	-	CASSLKVPLGTGANVLTF	TGTGCCAGCAGTTTGAAGGTCCCCCTAGGGACTGGGGCCAACGTCCTGACTTTC
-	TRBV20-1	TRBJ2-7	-	CSARDRGVYEQYF	TGCAGTGCTAGAGATCGAGGGGTCTACGAGCAGTACTTC
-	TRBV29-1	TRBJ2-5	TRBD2	CSVVPAGEETQYF	TGCAGCGTTGTTCCAGCGGGAGAAGAGACCCAGTACTTC
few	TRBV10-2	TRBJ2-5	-	CASSVAGLSSGETQYF	TGCGCCAGCAGTGTGGCTGGGTTGAGTAGTGGGGAGACCCAGTACTTC
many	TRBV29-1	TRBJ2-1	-	CSVRVNEQFF	TGCAGCGTCCGGGTGAATGAGCAGTTCTTC
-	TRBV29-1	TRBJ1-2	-	CSVGGAGGGYTF	TGCAGCGTTGGCGGAGCAGGAGGAGGCTACACCTTC
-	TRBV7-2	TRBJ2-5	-	CASSLRTGPAGTQYF	TGTGCCAGCAGCCTCCGAACGGGACCTGCAGGTACCCAGTACTTC
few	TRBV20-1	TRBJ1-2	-	CSARGRADYGYTF	TGCAGTGCTAGAGGCAGAGCCGACTATGGCTACACCTTC
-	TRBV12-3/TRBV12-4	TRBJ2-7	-	CASSDNRVPYEQYF	TGTGCCAGCAGTGATAACAGGGTTCCCTACGAGCAGTACTTC
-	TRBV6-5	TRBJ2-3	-	CAGRTQAADTQYF	TGTGCCGGCAGAACGCAGGCGGCAGATACGCAGTATTTT
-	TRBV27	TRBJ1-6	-	CASSAPDSYNSPLHF	TGTGCCAGCAGCGCGCCGGACTCCTATAATTCACCCCTCCACTTT
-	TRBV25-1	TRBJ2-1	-	CASSPPGLPQNEQFF	TGTGCCAGCAGTCCACCGGGACTCCCGCAAAATGAGCAGTTCTTC
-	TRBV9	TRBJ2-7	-	CASSVGASSVQYF	TGTGCCAGCAGCGTAGGTGCTAGCTCGGTGCAGTACTTC
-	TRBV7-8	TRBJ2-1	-	CASSLALTENSNEQFF	TGTGCCAGCAGCTTAGCGCTTACGGAGAACTCCAATGAGCAGTTCTTC
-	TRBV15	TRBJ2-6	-	CATSAAAGANVLTF	TGTGCCACCAGCGCGGCTGCCGGGGCCAACGTCCTGACTTTC
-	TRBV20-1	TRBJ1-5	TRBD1	CSASPWQGASNQPQHF	TGCAGTGCTAGTCCATGGCAGGGGGCTAGCAATCAGCCCCAGCATTTT
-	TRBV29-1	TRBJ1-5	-	CSVRDTNDQPQHF	TGCAGCGTTCGGGACACGAATGATCAGCCCCAGCATTTT
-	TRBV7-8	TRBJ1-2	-	CASSLVGPTAANYGYTF	TGTGCCAGCAGCTTAGTGGGACCGACTGCTGCTAACTATGGCTACACCTTC
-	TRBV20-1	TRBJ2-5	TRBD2	CSASWRLAGYNEQYF	TGCAGTGCTAGCTGGCGGCTAGCGGGGTACAATGAGCAGTACTTC
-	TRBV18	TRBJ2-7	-	CASSPSGTTVSSYEQYF	TGTGCCAGCTCACCGTCCGGGACAACAGTTAGCTCCTACGAGCAGTACTTC
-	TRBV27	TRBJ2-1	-	CASGQSSSYNEQFF	TGTGCCAGCGGGCAAAGTAGCTCCTACAATGAGCAGTTCTTC
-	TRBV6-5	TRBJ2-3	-	CASSPGDATDTQYF	TGTGCCAGCAGTCCTGGAGATGCCACAGATACGCAGTATTTT
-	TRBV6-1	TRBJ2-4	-	CASILGLGAKNIQYF	-
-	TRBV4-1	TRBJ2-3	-	CASSQDGPTDTQYF	TGCGCCAGCAGCCAAGATGGTCCCACAGATACGCAGTATTTT
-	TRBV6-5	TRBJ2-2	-	CASSYSTVAGELFF	TGTGCCAGCAGTTACTCCACAGTTGCCGGGGAGCTGTTTTTT
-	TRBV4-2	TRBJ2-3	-	CASSQETLYDTQYF	TGTGCCAGCAGCCAAGAAACCTTATACGATACGCAGTATTTT
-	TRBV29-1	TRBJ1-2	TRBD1	CSVRTPRTGGSNYGYTF	TGCAGCGTTCGAACTCCCCGGACAGGGGGGTCTAACTATGGCTACACCTTC
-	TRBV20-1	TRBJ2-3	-	CSASPPPKAGVDTDTQYF	TGCAGTGCTAGTCCTCCCCCCAAGGCCGGGGTAGACACAGATACGCAGTATTTT
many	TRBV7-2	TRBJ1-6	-	CASSNNSPLHF	TGTGCCAGCAGCAATAATTCACCCCTCCACTTT
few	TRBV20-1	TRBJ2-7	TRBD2	CSADGTAGTSGVYEQYF	TGCAGTGCTGACGGGACAGCCGGGACTAGCGGGGTCTACGAGCAGTACTTC
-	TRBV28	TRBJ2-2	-	CASLGVNTGELFF	TGTGCCAGCCTCGGGGTGAACACCGGGGAGCTGTTTTTT
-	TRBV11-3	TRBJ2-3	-	CASSLGPQSYTDTQYF	TGTGCCAGCAGCTTGGGCCCCCAATCGTACACAGATACGCAGTATTTT
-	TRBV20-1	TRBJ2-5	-	CSARDSPQETQYF	TGCAGTGCTAGAGATTCCCCCCAAGAGACCCAGTACTTC
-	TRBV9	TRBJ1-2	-	CASSVSQGPYGYTF	TGTGCCAGCAGCGTCAGTCAGGGGCCCTATGGCTACACCTTC
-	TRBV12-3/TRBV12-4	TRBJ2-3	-	CASSPSVADTQYF	TGTGCCAGCAGTCCAAGTGTTGCAGATACGCAGTATTTT
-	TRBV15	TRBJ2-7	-	CATSRDRGNYEQYF	TGTGCCACCAGCAGAGATCGGGGAAATTACGAGCAGTACTTC
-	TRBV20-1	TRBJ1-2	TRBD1	CSAATDREVGGYTF	TGCAGTGCTGCTACAGACAGGGAGGTTGGTGGCTACACCTTC
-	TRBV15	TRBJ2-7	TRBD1	CAASSPGQSSYEQYF	TGTGCCGCCAGCAGCCCGGGACAGAGCTCCTACGAGCAGTACTTC
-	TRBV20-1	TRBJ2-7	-	CSRTTLNSDEQYF	TGCAGTCGGACAACGTTGAACTCCGACGAGCAGTACTTC
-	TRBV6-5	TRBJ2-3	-	CASSSVGGDTQYF	TGTGCCAGCAGTTCGGTCGGTGGAGATACGCAGTATTTT
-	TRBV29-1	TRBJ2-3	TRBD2	CSVGVGTSSGDTQYF	TGCAGCGTTGGGGTCGGGACTAGCAGTGGAGATACGCAGTATTTT
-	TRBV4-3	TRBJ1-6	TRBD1	CASSQGQGAWNSPLHF	TGCGCCAGCAGCCAAGGACAGGGGGCATGGAATTCACCCCTCCACTTT
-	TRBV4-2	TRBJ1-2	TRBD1	CASSQATGTNYGYTF	TGTGCCAGCAGCCAAGCGACAGGGACCAACTATGGCTACACCTTC
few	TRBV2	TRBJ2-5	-	CASSSPKVMTDQETQYF	TGTGCCAGCAGCTCACCCAAGGTCATGACGGACCAAGAGACCCAGTACTTC
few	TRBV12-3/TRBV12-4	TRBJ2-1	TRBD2	CASSRGVRDEQFF	TGTGCCAGCAGTCGGGGGGTCAGGGATGAGCAGTTCTTC
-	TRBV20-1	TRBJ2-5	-	CSARGPHRGTETQYF	TGCAGTGCTAGAGGCCCTCACCGCGGTACGGAGACCCAGTACTTC
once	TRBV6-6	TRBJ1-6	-	CASTDGGISFSPLHF	TGTGCCAGCACCGATGGGGGTATCAGTTTTTCACCCCTCCACTTT
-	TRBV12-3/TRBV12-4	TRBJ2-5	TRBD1	CASSAADRAPETQYF	TGTGCCAGCAGTGCCGCGGACAGGGCTCCCGAGACCCAGTACTTC
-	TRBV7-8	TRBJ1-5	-	CASSLNRTPYGNQPQHF	TGTGCCAGCAGCTTAAATAGAACGCCATACGGCAATCAGCCCCAGCATTTT
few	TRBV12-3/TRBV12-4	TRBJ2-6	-	CASSWRAGANVLTF	TGTGCCAGCAGTTGGAGGGCTGGGGCCAACGTCCTGACTTTC
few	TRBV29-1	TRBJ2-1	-	CSVFSYNEQFF	TGCAGCGTCTTCTCCTACAATGAGCAGTTCTTC
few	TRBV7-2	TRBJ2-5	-	CASSFHWIETQYF	TGTGCCAGCAGCTTTCACTGGATAGAGACCCAGTACTTC